These T cell receptor beta chains were read from a single sample in a study of OX40 agonist ivuxolimab in advanced cancers. The data were produced by immunoSEQ multiplex PCR, yet TCRdb's version contains in-frame clones alone and is incomplete. The sample contains tens of thousands of clones, about 89% of which appear only once. Sequenced here: CD4+ or CD8+ T cells sorted from blood, sampled in a trial of the OX40 agonist ivuxolimab. The source is an adult with an advanced solid tumor such as melanoma, head and neck, liver or kidney cancer. CDR3s include the opening cysteine and the closing phenylalanine or tryptophan. D genes are given only for firm matches. A clone size is listed for some rows: how often the clone was seen (once, few, many), or a class if it is expanded.

.,TRBJ2-1,.,TRBV6-1,CASSEAAAYNEQFF,TGTGCCAGCAGTGAAGCGGCAGCTTACAATGAGCAGTTCTTC
.,TRBJ1-2,.,TRBV2,CASNGQPRAYGYTF,TGTGCCAGCAATGGACAACCACGAGCCTATGGCTACACCTTC
.,TRBJ1-5,.,TRBV6-1,CATETGRSNQPQHF,TGTGCCACCGAGACAGGTCGGAGCAATCAGCCCCAGCATTTT
.,TRBJ1-6,TRBD1,TRBV6-1,CASSENEGTGPYNSPLHF,TGTGCCAGCAGTGAAAACGAAGGGACAGGCCCCTATAATTCACCCCTCCACTTT
.,TRBJ2-7,TRBD1,TRBV6-5,CASSPQGSHEQYF,TGTGCCAGCAGCCCACAGGGGTCCCACGAGCAGTACTTC
.,TRBJ1-6,TRBD1,TRBV27,CASSLLGGQGASSPLHF,TGTGCCAGCAGTTTGTTAGGGGGTCAGGGGGCGAGTTCACCCCTCCACTTT
.,TRBJ1-6,.,TRBV6-5,CASSLGGLYNSPLHF,TGTGCCAGCAGTTTGGGGGGCCTTTATAATTCACCCCTCCACTTT
.,TRBJ1-3,TRBD1,TRBV6-5,CASSRDRSSGNTIYF,TGTGCCAGCAGTCGGGACAGAAGCTCTGGAAACACCATATATTTT
.,TRBJ1-5,TRBD1,TRBV19,CASSPQGLSNQPQHF,TGTGCCAGTAGTCCACAGGGGCTCTCCAATCAGCCCCAGCATTTT
.,TRBJ1-1,.,TRBV7-9,CASSLSLGVPEAFF,TGTGCCAGCAGCTTATCCCTCGGAGTTCCTGAAGCTTTCTTT
once,TRBJ1-5,TRBD1,TRBV19,CASTPDRDRQPQHF,TGTGCCAGTACCCCCGACAGGGACCGGCAGCCCCAGCATTTT
.,TRBJ1-2,.,TRBV5-4,CASSVTGRYGYTF,TGTGCCAGCAGCGTGACAGGTCGCTATGGCTACACCTTC
.,TRBJ2-1,.,TRBV5-6,CASSLFRVEQFF,TGTGCCAGCAGCTTATTCCGGGTAGAGCAGTTCTTC
.,TRBJ2-1,.,TRBV30,CAWDQDNSYNEQFF,TGTGCCTGGGACCAGGACAACTCCTACAATGAGCAGTTCTTC
.,TRBJ2-5,TRBD2,TRBV14,CASSKPGPAGVGGGETQYF,TGTGCCAGCAGCAAGCCCGGACCAGCGGGAGTGGGTGGTGGAGAGACCCAGTACTTC
.,TRBJ2-7,.,TRBV6-1,CASSEVRDIQYF,TGTGCCAGCAGTGAAGTTCGGGATATACAGTACTTC
.,TRBJ2-4,.,TRBV11-3,CASSLNLDGEAKNIQYF,TGTGCCAGCAGCTTAAATCTGGATGGAGAGGCCAAAAACATTCAGTACTTC
.,TRBJ2-3,.,TRBV11-2,CASSSSYGGLPSSTDTQYF,TGTGCCAGCAGCTCTAGTTATGGGGGGCTCCCTTCTAGCACAGATACGCAGTATTTT
.,TRBJ1-2,.,TRBV27,CATKGGLGGYGYTF,TGTGCTACCAAAGGAGGGCTCGGCGGCTATGGCTACACCTTC
.,TRBJ2-5,.,TRBV10-2,CASSGLASQETQYF,TGCGCCAGCAGTGGGCTAGCGTCCCAAGAGACCCAGTACTTC
.,TRBJ1-5,TRBD1,TRBV30,CAWSVGTGVRRQPQHF,TGTGCCTGGAGTGTGGGGACAGGGGTTCGGCGGCAGCCCCAGCATTTT
.,TRBJ2-7,TRBD2,TRBV19,CASSMTSGRAGSYEQYF,TGTGCCAGTAGTATGACTAGCGGGAGGGCCGGGTCCTACGAGCAGTACTTC
.,TRBJ2-1,TRBD2,TRBV2,CASSPGLAGVREQFF,TGTGCCAGCAGTCCTGGACTAGCGGGGGTTAGGGAGCAGTTCTTC
.,TRBJ2-7,.,TRBV4-1,CASSPQQADEQYF,TGCGCCAGCAGCCCGCAACAAGCCGACGAGCAGTACTTC
.,TRBJ1-5,.,TRBV6-1,CASRTVGNQPQHF,TGTGCCAGCAGGACAGTGGGCAATCAGCCCCAGCATTTT
.,TRBJ2-7,TRBD1,TRBV27,CASSLFGQGTNEQYF,TGTGCCAGCAGTTTATTTGGACAGGGGACAAACGAGCAGTACTTC
.,TRBJ2-7,TRBD1,TRBV5-8,CASSLGTGSLGEQYF,TGTGCCAGCAGCTTGGGGACAGGGAGTTTGGGCGAGCAGTACTTC
.,TRBJ2-3,TRBD2,TRBV10-3,CAISERGGKDTQYF,TGTGCCATCAGTGAGCGGGGGGGGAAGGATACGCAGTATTTT
.,TRBJ1-3,TRBD1,TRBV28,CASSHYRGHSGNTIYF,TGTGCCAGCAGCCATTACAGGGGGCACTCTGGAAACACCATATATTTT
once,TRBJ2-1,.,TRBV14,CASSPPSRISYNEQFF,TGTGCCAGCAGCCCCCCGTCGCGGATCTCCTACAATGAGCAGTTCTTC
.,TRBJ1-1,.,TRBV15,CATSRDRKGTGMDF,TGTGCCACCAGCAGAGATCGAAAGGGCACAGGGATGGATTTT
few,TRBJ1-5,TRBD1,TRBV2,CASSLTGRNQPQHF,TGTGCCAGCAGCTTGACAGGGCGGAATCAGCCCCAGCATTTT
once,TRBJ1-5,TRBD1,TRBV30,CAWSLGTGPNQPQHF,TGTGCCTGGAGCCTCGGGACAGGGCCTAATCAGCCCCAGCATTTT
.,TRBJ1-2,TRBD1,TRBV11-2,CASARQGLGGYTF,TGTGCCAGCGCAAGACAGGGGCTAGGTGGCTACACCTTC
.,TRBJ2-5,.,TRBV6-1,CASSELLHQYF,TGTGCCAGCAGTGAACTACTACACCAGTACTTC
once,TRBJ1-4,.,TRBV4-1,CASSQTADATNEKLFF,TGCGCCAGCAGCCAAACCGCCGATGCAACTAATGAAAAACTGTTTTTT
once,TRBJ1-4,.,TRBV21-1,CASSMFGSNEKLFF,TGTGCCAGCAGCATGTTTGGGAGTAACGAAAAACTGTTTTTT
.,TRBJ2-1,.,TRBV7-9,CASSTPGGRAYNEQFF,TGTGCCAGCAGCACTCCGGGGGGCCGGGCCTACAATGAGCAGTTCTTC
.,TRBJ2-7,TRBD2,TRBV19,CASSIAGGYEQYF,TGTGCCAGTAGTATAGCGGGAGGGTACGAGCAGTACTTC
.,TRBJ1-3,.,TRBV30,CAWGARFSIRGNTIYF,TGTGCCTGGGGTGCCCGTTTTTCGATTCGGGGAAACACCATATATTTT
few,TRBJ2-3,TRBD1,TRBV6-6,CASSPRDRGSDTQYF,TGTGCCAGCAGCCCGCGGGACAGGGGATCAGATACGCAGTATTTT